The entry below gives a single T cell receptor (beta chain) sequence along with its context. J was trimmed by 5 bases and V by 6 bases; bases with no gene match: 11. CDR3 size: 15 residues. In germline, CDR1 is MGHDK, CDR2 SYGVNS. Sequenced by immunoSEQ multiplex PCR; TCRdb stores in-frame clones only, minus some. The table records 250,000 to 350,000 clones, nearly 90% of them present only once. This sample is part of a study of blood T cell repertoires in COVID-19. The rearrangement joins TRBV25-1 to TRBJ2-7; TRBD1 matches at 9 bases. This sequence originates from a woman under 40 who had recovered from COVID-19. The sequencing input was PBMCs or T cells enriched from blood (not recorded which). CDR3 DNA sequence: TGTGCCAGCAGCGTGCAGGGACAGGGATTCGACGAGCAGTACTTC. It specifies CASSVQGQGFDEQYF.